A selection of T cell receptor beta chains follows, all from one sample in a study of T cells in Graves' hyperthyroidism and ophthalmopathy. A single record per CDR3 protein comes from TCRdb applying MiXCR to the multiplex PCR reads. The sample carries about 640,000 distinct CDR3 sequences, 20% recorded once. The sequenced sample consisted of blood. The source of these receptors is a young man with Graves' ophthalmopathy. The CDR3 runs from the conserved cysteine through the conserved F or W. Fields, in order: V gene, J gene, clone size, D gene, CDR3 DNA, CDR3 protein. A D gene is named only where the DNA matches it firmly. Clone size is given for some rows only: seen once, a few or many times, or a class if the clone is expanded.

V: TRBV27; J: TRBJ2-4; size: NA; D: TRBD1; DNA: TGTGCCAGCAGGGGACAGGGTAACATTCAGTACTTC; CDR3: CASRGQGNIQYF
V: TRBV11-2; J: TRBJ2-2; size: many; D: NA; DNA: TGTGCCAGCAGCTCGGATCCCTTCACCGGGGAGCTGTTTTTT; CDR3: CASSSDPFTGELFF
V: TRBV6-1; J: TRBJ2-2; size: few; D: NA; DNA: TGTGCCAGCAGGGTACAGGGATCCGGGGAGCTGTTTTTT; CDR3: CASRVQGSGELFF
V: TRBV3-1; J: TRBJ2-1; size: few; D: TRBD2; DNA: TGTGCCAGCAGCCACGGTCTAGCGGGAGGTCCCAATGAGCAGTTCTTC; CDR3: CASSHGLAGGPNEQFF
V: TRBV6-5; J: TRBJ2-5; size: NA; D: NA; DNA: TGTGCCAGCAGTTCGACTTCACAGCCTCAAGAGACCCAGTACTTC; CDR3: CASSSTSQPQETQYF
V: TRBV7-9; J: TRBJ1-2; size: NA; D: NA; DNA: TGTGCCAGCAGCGCCGGGACGGAATATGGCTACACCTTC; CDR3: CASSAGTEYGYTF
V: TRBV20-1; J: TRBJ2-3; size: NA; D: NA; DNA: TGCAGTGCCCGATCTGCCGGGACACCAGTTCGGGATACGCAGTATTTT; CDR3: CSARSAGTPVRDTQYF
V: TRBV19; J: TRBJ1-1; size: NA; D: NA; DNA: TGTGCCAGTAGTATATTTTCAGTGAACACTGAAGCTTTCTTT; CDR3: CASSIFSVNTEAFF
V: TRBV27; J: TRBJ2-3; size: few; D: TRBD2; DNA: TGTGCCAGCAGGGGACTGCGGGAGGCAGATACGCAGTATTTT; CDR3: CASRGLREADTQYF
V: TRBV27; J: TRBJ1-2; size: NA; D: NA; DNA: TGTGCCAGCACCTCCCTTGGGGGATTCAACTATGGCTACACCTTC; CDR3: CASTSLGGFNYGYTF
V: TRBV20-1; J: TRBJ2-1; size: many; D: NA; DNA: TGCAGTGCTACAAGGTCGCGGCGAAATGAGCAGTTCTTC; CDR3: CSATRSRRNEQFF
V: TRBV19; J: TRBJ1-5; size: once; D: NA; DNA: TGTGCCAGTAGTATAGATATGCAGGGTTGGCAGCCCCAGCATTTT; CDR3: CASSIDMQGWQPQHF
V: TRBV28; J: TRBJ1-6; size: few; D: TRBD1; DNA: TGTGCCAGCAGTTACGGTCCGACAGGGCAGGCCCGAGTATATAATTCACCCCTCCACTTT; CDR3: CASSYGPTGQARVYNSPLHF
V: TRBV3-1; J: TRBJ1-6; size: many; D: NA; DNA: TGTGCCAGCAGCCTCGGAGAACCCTATAATTCACCCCTCCACTTT; CDR3: CASSLGEPYNSPLHF
V: TRBV27; J: TRBJ2-7; size: few; D: TRBD1; DNA: TGTGCCAGCAGTATTCAGACAGGGGGATGGTACGAGCAGTACTTC; CDR3: CASSIQTGGWYEQYF
V: TRBV9; J: TRBJ1-5; size: once; D: NA; DNA: TGTGCCAGCAGCGCGGGCGGGGGGTACGATCAGCCCCAGCATTTT; CDR3: CASSAGGGYDQPQHF
V: TRBV30; J: TRBJ1-6; size: many; D: NA; DNA: TGTGCCTGGTCTCGGGACGGATATAATTCACCCCTCCACTTT; CDR3: CAWSRDGYNSPLHF
V: TRBV5-5; J: TRBJ2-7; size: many; D: TRBD1; DNA: TGTGCCAGCTACACGGGACAGGGCCACGAGCAGTACTTC; CDR3: CASYTGQGHEQYF
V: TRBV20-1; J: TRBJ1-1; size: many; D: NA; DNA: TGCAGTGCTAGAGACATACCGGGACGGACAACAACCCGGGAAGCTTTCTTT; CDR3: CSARDIPGRTTTREAFF
V: TRBV15; J: TRBJ2-7; size: NA; D: TRBD1; DNA: TGTGCCACCAGCAGTACCGATCCGGGACAGGGGGGATACGAGCAGTACTTC; CDR3: CATSSTDPGQGGYEQYF
V: TRBV10-3; J: TRBJ2-1; size: NA; D: NA; DNA: TGTGCCATCAGAACCCGGGACGGGTACAATGAGCAGTTCTTC; CDR3: CAIRTRDGYNEQFF
V: TRBV6-1; J: TRBJ2-7; size: NA; D: NA; DNA: TGTGCCAGCAGCAGTAAATCCGGCGAGCAGTACTTC; CDR3: CASSSKSGEQYF
V: TRBV29-1; J: TRBJ2-3; size: NA; D: TRBD2; DNA: TGCAGCGTCGAGGACAGCCGGACTAGCAGGAGAACAGATACGCAGTATTTT; CDR3: CSVEDSRTSRRTDTQYF
V: TRBV6-1; J: TRBJ2-1; size: NA; D: NA; DNA: TGTGCCAGCAGACAGGGTAATGAGCAGTTCTTC; CDR3: CASRQGNEQFF